This entry is about one TCR beta chain. Its antigen is undetermined. TCRdb passed the 5' RACE reads through MiXCR, listing each CDR3 protein once. Of 400,000 to 550,000 distinct CDR3 sequences listed, about 13% are singletons. The data derive from a study of identical twins. Overall study results and limits: Insertion counts were lower in abundant cord blood beta clonotypes, a trend that memory repertoires did not show. Twins' excess sharing was less marked for out-of-frame beta sequences.

This CDR3 has 16 amino acids. With 6 bases clipped from V and 0 bases from J, the junction kept 10 bases outside the gene matches. Donors uniformly comprised healthy Caucasians. The same specimen was also included in a second study, on yellow fever vaccine responses in identical twins.

This chain uses TRBV12-3 or TRBV12-4 with TRBJ2-5, with 7 bases matching TRBD2. The material sequenced was CD4+ T cells sorted from blood. The receptor comes from a woman aged 18-35 years in good health. The CDR3 region has the DNA TGTGCCAGCAGACGAGGGGCGGGAGAGCACCAAGAGACCCAGTACTTC. Residues: CASRRGAGEHQETQYF.